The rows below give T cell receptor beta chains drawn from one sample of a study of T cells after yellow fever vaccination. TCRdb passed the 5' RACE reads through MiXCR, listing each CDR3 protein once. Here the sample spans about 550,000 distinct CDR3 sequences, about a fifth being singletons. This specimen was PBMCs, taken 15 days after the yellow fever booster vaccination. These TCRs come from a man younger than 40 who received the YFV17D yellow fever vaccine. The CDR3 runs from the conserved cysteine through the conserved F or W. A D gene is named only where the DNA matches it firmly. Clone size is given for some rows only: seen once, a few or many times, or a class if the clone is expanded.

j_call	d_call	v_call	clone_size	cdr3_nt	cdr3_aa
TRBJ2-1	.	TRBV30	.	TGTGCCTGGAGGCCGGGAGTATACAATGAGCAGTTCTTC	CAWRPGVYNEQFF
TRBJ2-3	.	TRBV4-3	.	TGCGCCAGCAGCCAAGATGCGACAGACCCTAGCACAGATACGCAGTATTTT	CASSQDATDPSTDTQYF
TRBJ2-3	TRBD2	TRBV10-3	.	TGTGCCATCAGTGAGGGGGCTAGCGGTGGCACAGATACGCAGTATTTT	CAISEGASGGTDTQYF
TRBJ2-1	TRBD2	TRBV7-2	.	TGTGCCAGCAGCTCTAGCGGACCCGTGCAGTTCTTC	CASSSSGPVQFF
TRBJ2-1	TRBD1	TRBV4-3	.	TGCGCCAGCAGCCACGACATCCGGGACAGGGGGTTGGATGAGCAGTTCTTC	CASSHDIRDRGLDEQFF
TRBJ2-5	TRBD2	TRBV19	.	TGTGCCAGTAGTAGCGGGAGGGCCGCCCAAGAGACCCAGTACTTC	CASSSGRAAQETQYF
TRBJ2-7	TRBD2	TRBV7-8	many	TGTGCCAGCAGTAAAGGACTAGCGGGAGTAAATGCCTACGAGCAGTACTTC	CASSKGLAGVNAYEQYF
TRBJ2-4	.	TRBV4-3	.	TGCGCCAGCAGCCAAGATAGGGATCTCGGTATTCAGTACTTC	CASSQDRDLGIQYF
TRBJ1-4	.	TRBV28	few	TGTGCCAGCAGTCAACAGATGGGGGCGGCTAATGAAAAACTGTTTTTT	CASSQQMGAANEKLFF
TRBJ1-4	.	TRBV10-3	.	TGTGCCACCGGGTCCGGGGGAGTTAATGAAAAACTGTTTTTT	CATGSGGVNEKLFF
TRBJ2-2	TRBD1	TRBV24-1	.	TGTGCCACCAGTGAAGGACAGGGGGCAGTGAGGGAGCTGTTTTTT	CATSEGQGAVRELFF
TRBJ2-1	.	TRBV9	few	TGTGCCAGCATGGGCACTTCGGGTGTGCAGTTCTTC	CASMGTSGVQFF
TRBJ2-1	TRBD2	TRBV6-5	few	TGTGCCAGCAGTCGGACTAGCCCTACTCACCCCTACAATGAGCAGTTCTTC	CASSRTSPTHPYNEQFF
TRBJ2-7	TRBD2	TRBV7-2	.	TGTGCCAGCAGCTCCAAGCGGGAGGGCGATTACTACGAGCAGTACTTC	CASSSKREGDYYEQYF
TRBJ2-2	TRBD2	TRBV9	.	TGTGCCAGCAGCCCCCCCCTGTCGGGAGGCGGTACCGGGGAGCTGTTTTTT	CASSPPLSGGGTGELFF
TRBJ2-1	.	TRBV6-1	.	TGTGCCAGCAACGATGTCGGCTACTACAATGAGCAGTTCTTC	CASNDVGYYNEQFF
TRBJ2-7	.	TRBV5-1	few	TGCGCCAGCAGCTTGGGGACGGAGTTCTCCTACGAGCAGTACTTC	CASSLGTEFSYEQYF
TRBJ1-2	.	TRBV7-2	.	TGTGCCAGCAGCTCGACAGAGCGGGTGAGCTACACCTTC	CASSSTERVSYTF
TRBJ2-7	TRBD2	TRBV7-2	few	TGTGCCAGCAACCTACTAGCGGGAGTGTACGAGCAGTACTTC	CASNLLAGVYEQYF
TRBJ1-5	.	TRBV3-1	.	TGTGCCAGCAGCCCCGAACGAGGTTATCAGCCCCAGCATTTT	CASSPERGYQPQHF
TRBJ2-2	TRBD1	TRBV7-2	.	TGTGCCAGCAGCTTCAGGGGGCGAAACACCGGGGAGCTGTTTTTT	CASSFRGRNTGELFF
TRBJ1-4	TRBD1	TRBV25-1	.	TGTGCCAGCAGTGAATCAGGGACAGTTGCAACTAATGAAAAACTGTTTTTT	CASSESGTVATNEKLFF
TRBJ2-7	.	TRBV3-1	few	TGTGCCAGCAGCCAAGCCATAGGGTCAGGCAGGACCTACGAGCAGTACTTC	CASSQAIGSGRTYEQYF
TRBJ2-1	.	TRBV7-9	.	TGTGCCAGCAGGGAGCTAGAATGGAGTGAGCAGTTCTTC	CASRELEWSEQFF
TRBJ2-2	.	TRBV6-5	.	TGTGCCAGCAGTTACCAGACTGGCAAAGGGTCCGGGGAGCTGTTTTTT	CASSYQTGKGSGELFF
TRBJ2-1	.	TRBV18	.	TGTGCCAGCTCACCACCTTACGGGAGCTCCTACAATGAGCAGTTCTTC	CASSPPYGSSYNEQFF
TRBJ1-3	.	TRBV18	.	TGTGCCAGCTCACCATCCACGCCGACTGGAAACACCATATATTTT	CASSPSTPTGNTIYF
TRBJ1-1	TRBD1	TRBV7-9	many	TGTGCCAGCAGCCGGGACAGGGTAAGGAACACTGAAGCTTTCTTT	CASSRDRVRNTEAFF
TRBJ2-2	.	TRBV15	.	TGTGCCACCAAAAAGGAGGGGATCACCGGGGAGCTGTTTTTT	CATKKEGITGELFF
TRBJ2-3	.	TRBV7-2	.	TGTGCCAGCAGCTTAGCCCAGGGCTCCTTCACAGATACGCAGTATTTT	CASSLAQGSFTDTQYF
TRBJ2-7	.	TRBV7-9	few	TGTGCCAGCAGCTTGAGGGACTTCGCCAGAGAGCAGTACTTC	CASSLRDFAREQYF
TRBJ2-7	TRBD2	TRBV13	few	TGTGCCAGCAGGGCCGGGAGGCCGAGCTCCTACGAGCAGTACTTC	CASRAGRPSSYEQYF
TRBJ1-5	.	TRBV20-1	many	TGCAGTGCTTCTCTAAACAATCAGCCCCAGCATTTT	CSASLNNQPQHF
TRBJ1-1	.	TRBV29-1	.	TGCAGCGTGCTACGCACTGAAGCTTTCTTT	CSVLRTEAFF
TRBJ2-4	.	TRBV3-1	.	TGTGCCAGCAGCCATCAGAAAAACATTCAGTACTTC	CASSHQKNIQYF